The 12 T cell receptor beta chains listed next were all sequenced from one sample in a study of human T cells and chemical hapten exposure. Time point given: patch test 2, 6 weeks after DPC sensitization. The treatment here: therapeutic diphenylcyclopropenone sensitization with weekly scalp DPC. One entry per CDR3 protein results from TCRdb running MiXCR on the RACE reads. The sample holds just over 350,000 distinct CDR3 sequences, under 6.5% seen once. The source was whole blood, collected in connection with sensitization to the hapten diphenylcyclopropenone (DPC). The receptors derive from a woman under 30 with alopecia areata. Some clones in this sample may be carry-over from other donors' samples.

This clonotype was recorded many times. The genes are TRBV7-9 and TRBJ1-1, with D uncertain. Germline V lookup: CDR1 SEHNR, CDR2 FQNEAQ (reference sequence). The CDR3 extends over 15 amino acids. V was shortened by 4 bases and J by 0 bases, with 12 bases between the two germline ends. The CDR3, as DNA: TGTGCCAGCAGCTCATCGACACCCCTGAACACTGAAGCTTTCTTT. The encoded protein is CASSSSTPLNTEAFF. Combining the CDR3 with reference TRBV7-9 and TRBJ1-1 gives the whole variable domain DTGVSQNPRHKITKRGQNVTFRCDPISEHNRLYWYRQTLGQGPEFLTYFQNEAQLEKSRLLSDRFSAERPKGSFSTLEIQRTEQGDSAMYLCASSSSTPLNTEAFFGQGTRLTVV.

This clonotype was counted ten times or more. The rearrangement links TRBV6-5 to TRBJ1-5; no definite D call. This CDR3 is built from 15 residues. Germline lookup yields CDR1 MNHEY and CDR2 SVGAGI. Trimming took 0 bases from V and 5 from J, leaving 11 bases between them. The CDR3: CASSYSKGFDQPQHF. CDR3 DNA: TGTGCCAGCAGTTACTCTAAGGGTTTCGATCAGCCCCAGCATTTT.

This clonotype has a handful of counts. The J gene is TRBJ1-4, the V gene TRBV12-3 or TRBV12-4; a weak D match, TRBD1 (5 bases). The CDR3 sequence is 13 residues long. The germline V and J ends were trimmed by 8 bases and 8 bases, with 15 bases remaining between them. CDR3 nucleotide sequence: TGTGCCAGCGGACAAAACGGGGGAGAAAAACTGTTTTTT. Its translation is CASGQNGGEKLFF.

The chain has TRBV6-2 or TRBV6-3 and TRBJ2-1; TRBD2 matches at 9 bases. V lost 7 bases to trimming and J lost 2 bases; unmatched junction nucleotides: 6. This CDR3 contains 15 residues. Germline assignment: CDR1 MNHEY and CDR2 SVGEGT. Here the CDR3 reads CASTDGLATYNEQFF. The CDR3 region has the DNA TGTGCCAGCACCGACGGACTAGCGACCTACAATGAGCAGTTCTTC.

A few counts support this clonotype. V usage is TRBV27 and J usage is TRBJ1-2, with D possibly matching TRBD1 (6 bases). Germline CDR1 reads MNHEY; CDR2 reads SMNVEV (reference sequence). V lost 5 bases and J lost 4, with 14 bases in between. This CDR3 is built from 14 residues. The CDR3 reads CASSTNRATYGYTF. Written as DNA, the CDR3 is TGTGCCAGCAGTACTAACAGGGCTACCTATGGCTACACCTTC.

At least ten counts were recorded for this clonotype. The V and J genes are TRBV6-2 or TRBV6-3 and TRBJ1-1; D is perhaps TRBD1 (5 bases). The V end was cut by 4 bases, the J end by 5 bases, with 20 bases between. The CDR3 is made up of 16 amino acids. Germline loops: CDR1 MNHEY, CDR2 SVGEGT. The CDR3 bases are TGTGCCAGCAGTTCGGGCGGGGCCTGGGGGGAGACTGAAGCTTTCTTT. Protein sequence: CASSSGGAWGETEAFF.

This clonotype was seen more than once but under ten times. The chain carries TRBV5-1 and TRBJ1-1; D is possibly TRBD1 (6 bases). This CDR3 has 16 residues. The germline V and J ends were trimmed by 4 bases and 5 bases, with 21 bases remaining between them. Germline V lookup: CDR1 SGHRS, CDR2 YFSETQ. In nucleotides, the CDR3 is TGCGCCAGCAGCCTTGGGGTCGGGGGGCGAAGGACTGAAGCTTTCTTT. Translated, it gives CASSLGVGGRRTEAFF.

This clonotype was observed many times. The V gene is TRBV2, the J gene TRBJ1-6; TRBD1 might be the D (5 bases). V lost 6 bases, J lost 6 bases, and 18 bases lay in between. Looked up from germline, CDR1 is SNHLY and CDR2 is FYNNEI. This CDR3 has 16 amino acids. This chain's CDR3 is CASRATGERGNSPLHF. The CDR3 nucleotides read TGTGCCAGCAGGGCGACGGGGGAAAGGGGTAATTCACCCCTCCACTTT.

This clonotype has more than one count but fewer than ten. The V call is TRBV10-3, the J call TRBJ1-3; no clear D gene. The V end lost 0 bases, the J end lost 0 bases, and 9 bases lay between the germline ends. CDR1 ENHRY and CDR2 SYGVKD come from the germline V gene. The CDR3 has 16 residues. The CDR3 region has the DNA TGTGCCATCAGTGAGTCTAGACAAAACTCTGGAAACACCATATATTTT. It encodes CAISESRQNSGNTIYF.

J is TRBJ1-1 and V is TRBV6-1; D remains ambiguous. The CDR3 is 16 residues long. V shed 8 bases and J shed 4 bases, with 23 bases lying between them. Germline CDR1 is MNHNS and CDR2 is SASEGT. The CDR3 coding sequence is TGTGCCAGCGTTCCCTTGGGTAAGGGATGGGGCACTGAAGCTTTCTTT. Protein: CASVPLGKGWGTEAFF.

The chain combines TRBV27 with TRBJ2-5; 10 bases are shared with TRBD1. Trimming cost V 5 bases and J 3 bases; bases outside gene matches: 9. The germline CDR1 and CDR2 sequences are MNHEY and SMNVEV (reference sequence). The CDR3 contains 16 residues. The CDR3 DNA reads TGTGCCAGCAGTCTGACCGGGACAGGGGCCGAAGAGACCCAGTACTTC. This codes for CASSLTGTGAEETQYF.

Many counts were recorded for this clonotype. The chain couples TRBV14 to TRBJ1-1; D call uncertain. This CDR3 is 13 amino acids long. Germline V gene sequence: CDR1 SGHDN, CDR2 FVKESK. V lost 3 bases to trimming and J lost 11 bases, with 16 bases between them. The CDR3 region is CASSHLPGPPAFF. The DNA for the CDR3 is TGTGCCAGCAGCCATCTTCCGGGTCCGCCGGCTTTCTTT. The variable domain in full, with the rest retrieved from reference TRBV14 and TRBJ1-1, is EAGVTQFPSHSVIEKGQTVTLRCDPISGHDNLYWYRRVMGKEIKFLLHFVKESKQDESGMPNNRFLAERTGGTYSTLKVQPAELEDSGVYFCASSHLPGPPAFFGQGTRLTVV.